Each of the 30 T cell receptor beta chains below was sequenced from the same sample in a study of blood T cell repertoires in COVID-19. Data came from immunoSEQ multiplex PCR; TCRdb stores just in-frame clones and leaves some out. The sample carries some 320,000 clones, about 91% recorded once. Sequenced material: peripheral blood. Receptors were obtained from a woman in her twenties or thirties who had recovered from COVID-19.

J is TRBJ1-4 and V is TRBV2; D perhaps matches TRBD1 (6 bases). The V gene's germline CDR1 is SNHLY and CDR2 FYNNEI. V gave up 5 bases and J gave up 6 bases, with 13 bases separating them. CDR3 length: 14 residues. The CDR3 DNA reads as TGTGCCAGCAGTTTTACAGGGAGGGATGAAAAACTGTTTTTT. Translated: CASSFTGRDEKLFF.

The chain links TRBV24-1 to TRBJ2-3; 12 nucleotides align to TRBD2. With V trimmed by 5 bases and J by 4 bases, 3 bases remained unmatched. Germline lookup yields CDR1 KGHDR and CDR2 SFDVKD. The CDR3 has 15 residues. CDR3 loop: CATSGTSGVPDTQYF. The CDR3 DNA is TGTGCCACCAGTGGGACTAGCGGGGTCCCAGATACGCAGTATTTT.

This chain joins TRBV7-2 and TRBJ2-5; 10 nucleotides align to TRBD1. The V and J ends lost 5 bases and 2 bases, in that order; junction bases with no gene match: 2. Looked up from germline, CDR1 is SGHTA and CDR2 is FQGNSA. The CDR3 has 14 amino acids. The CDR3 DNA follows: TGTGCCAGCAGCCGGGACAGGGGTCAAGAGACCCAGTACTTC. Residues: CASSRDRGQETQYF.

The rearrangement joins TRBV11-1 to TRBJ1-2, with D tentatively TRBD1 (5 bases). Germline V gene lookup returns CDR1 SGHAT and CDR2 FQDESV (reference sequence). The CDR3 is 13 residues long. Trimming shortened V by 1 base and J by 2 bases, and 5 bases separated the two germline ends. CDR3 in amino acids: CASSLEGNYGYTF. The CDR3 DNA reads TGTGCCAGCAGCTTAGAGGGGAACTATGGCTACACCTTC.

This rearrangement joins TRBV7-6 to TRBJ2-7; the match to TRBD1 covers 9 bases. This CDR3 contains 15 residues. Germline CDR1 is SGHVS and CDR2 is FNYEAQ. V trimming: 3 bases; J trimming: 0 bases; junction bases outside the gene matches: 3. This CDR3 is CASSLAGQGSYEQYF. The CDR3, as DNA: TGTGCCAGCAGCTTGGCGGGACAGGGCTCCTACGAGCAGTACTTC.

The V and J genes are TRBV10-2 and TRBJ1-1, with D tentatively TRBD1 (5 bases). The length of the CDR3 is 14 residues. V lost 7 bases and J lost 1, with 13 bases in between. In germline, CDR1 is WSHSY, CDR2 SAAADI. In DNA, the CDR3 is TGCGCCAGCACTCGCGGGACCGAGAACACTGAAGCTTTCTTT. Amino acid sequence: CASTRGTENTEAFF.

The chain employs TRBV3-1 (or the pseudogene TRBV3-2) and TRBJ2-1; 9 positions match TRBD2. In germline, CDR1 is LGHDT, CDR2 YNNKEL (reference sequence). This CDR3 is built from 17 residues. Trimming removed 3 bases from V and 4 bases from J; junction bases left unmatched: 10. CDR3 sequence: CASSHNSGGKGYNEQFF. The CDR3 bases are TGTGCCAGCAGCCACAATAGCGGGGGAAAGGGTTACAATGAGCAGTTCTTC.

This chain uses TRBV18 with TRBJ1-2, with D tentatively TRBD1 (6 bases). The length of the CDR3 is 13 residues. V lost 2 bases, J lost 7 bases, and 11 bases lay in between. CDR1 and CDR2 from the germline V gene are KGHSH and LQKENI. The CDR3, as DNA: TGTGCCAGCTCACCAGGGGGGGGCCCTGGCTACACCTTC. Its translation: CASSPGGGPGYTF.

The chain has TRBV28 and TRBJ2-1; D possibly corresponds to TRBD1 (5 bases). The CDR3 is 12 residues long. V was trimmed by 7 bases and J by 4 bases, leaving 8 bases between them. Looked up from germline, CDR1 is MDHEN and CDR2 is SYDVKM. CDR3 loop: CASTTDYNEQFF. The CDR3 coding sequence is TGTGCCAGCACGACAGATTACAATGAGCAGTTCTTC.

The chain combines TRBV5-6 with TRBJ1-6; tentatively, D is TRBD1 (6 bases). V was pared by 7 bases and J by 10 bases, with 15 bases between. Looked up from germline, CDR1 is SGHDT and CDR2 is YYEEEE. The CDR3 extends over 13 amino acids. CDR3 coding DNA: TGTGCCAGCGCAGAGACAGGAGTGTCACCCCTCCACTTT. This translates into CASAETGVSPLHF.

CDR3 loop: CASTAGGTTVQLFF. CDR3 bases: TGTGCCAGCACCGCAGGGGGGACGACTGTCCAACTGTTTTTT. The chain has TRBV19 and TRBJ1-4, with 7 bases that match TRBD1. V lost 9 bases to trimming and J lost 12 bases; unmatched junction nucleotides: 16. Germline CDR1 and CDR2: LNHDA and SQIVND (reference sequence). This CDR3 has 14 residues.

A few counts support this clone. Mismatch with germline at one junction end may stem from a read error. The rearrangement uses TRBV2 and TRBJ1-1, with D hard to call. Germline CDR1 SNHLY, CDR2 FYNNEI. The CDR3 extends over 13 amino acids. The CDR3 spells CASSEQLKTEAFF. The CDR3 bases are TGTGCCAGCAGTGAACAGTTGAAGACTGAAGCTTTCTTT.

The chain carries TRBV5-1 and TRBJ2-7, with D unclear. This CDR3 comprises 15 residues. Germline-derived CDR1 and CDR2 are SGHRS and YFSETQ. Between the trimmed V and J ends, which lost 1 base and 4 bases, there was a span of 15 bases. The CDR3, as DNA: TGCGCCAGCAGCTTGCTCGGAGCGAGCCCATACGAGCAGTACTTC. As protein: CASSLLGASPYEQYF.

The CDR3 DNA reads as TGTGCCAGCAGCTTCAACGGGTTAGATGGAAACACCATATATTTT. This encodes CASSFNGLDGNTIYF. V usage is TRBV7-8 and J usage is TRBJ1-3; D remains unclear. Germline values: CDR1 SGHVS, CDR2 FQNEAQ. Trimming stripped 3 bases from V and 3 bases from J, with 12 bases between. This CDR3 contains 15 residues.

CDR3: CASTLLGAQYNEQFF. CDR3 in DNA: TGTGCCAGCACCCTCCTGGGGGCGCAATACAATGAGCAGTTCTTC. This chain connects TRBV7-2 to TRBJ2-1; TRBD1 is a possible D gene (6 bases). The germline V gene encodes CDR1 SGHTA and CDR2 FQGNSA. V was cut by 7 bases and J by 4 bases, with 17 bases left in between. This CDR3 region has 15 residues.

A note on this clone: Germline and junction disagree at one end, which may indicate a read error. The chain joins TRBV6-2 or TRBV6-3 to TRBJ1-4; D remains unclear. The V gene's germline CDR1 is MNHEY and CDR2 SVGEGT. CDR3 length: 16 amino acids. CDR3 in amino acids: CASSDSADTTNEKLFF. CDR3 nucleotides: TGTGCCAGCAGTGACTCAGCGGATACAACTAATGAAAAACTGTTTTTT.

V usage is TRBV4-1 and J usage is TRBJ2-5; 7 nucleotides match TRBD1. Germline lookup yields CDR1 MGHRA and CDR2 YSYEKL. Trimming at V came to 5 bases and at J to 0 bases, leaving 12 bases not matched to a gene. The CDR3 runs 17 residues. In DNA form, the CDR3 reads TGCGCCAGCAGCTCAAGAGGGGGCAGCGCGTACCAAGAGACCCAGTACTTC. Protein product: CASSSRGGSAYQETQYF.

V is TRBV7-2 and J is TRBJ2-7, with 8 bases aligning to TRBD1. With 1 base clipped from V and 6 bases from J, the junction kept 11 bases outside the gene matches. The V gene's germline CDR1 is SGHTA and CDR2 FQGNSA. The CDR3 length is 16 residues. The CDR3 sequence: CASSLDLGQGAREQYF. As DNA, the CDR3 is TGTGCCAGCAGCTTAGATTTGGGTCAGGGGGCGCGCGAGCAGTACTTC.

The V call is TRBV5-1, the J call TRBJ2-3; TRBD2 agrees at 12 bases. The CDR3 has 16 amino acids. The germline gives CDR1 SGHRS, CDR2 YFSETQ. The V segment lost 3 bases and the J segment 1 base; nucleotides outside the gene matches: 3. CDR3 DNA sequence: TGCGCCAGCAGCTCACTAGCGGGGGGCCGCACAGATACGCAGTATTTT. Its protein is CASSSLAGGRTDTQYF.

The genes are TRBV2 and TRBJ1-6; D remains unclear. Trimming shortened V by 6 bases and J by 0 bases, and 9 bases separated the two germline ends. The CDR3 is 15 residues long. Germline values: CDR1 SNHLY, CDR2 FYNNEI. CDR3 bases: TGTGCCAGCAGAAAGCCCGACTCCTATAATTCACCCCTCCACTTT. Encoded protein: CASRKPDSYNSPLHF.

The chain is built from TRBV6-5 and TRBJ1-6; maybe TRBD1 (6 bases). CDR3 size: 15 residues. The germline V gene has CDR1 MNHEY and CDR2 SVGAGI. Trimming pared 2 bases from V and 9 bases from J, leaving 14 bases between. The CDR3 region has the DNA TGTGCCAGCAGTTACGCAGGGCAAGGGGGTTCACCCCTCCACTTT. Protein sequence: CASSYAGQGGSPLHF.

This chain connects TRBV7-8 to TRBJ1-3; the D gene is possibly TRBD1 (6 bases). V lost 5 bases and J 0 bases, leaving 26 bases between the germline ends. The CDR3 totals 20 residues. CDR1 and CDR2 (germline): SGHVS, FQNEAQ. The CDR3 loop is CASSPWTEVGTLSSGNTIYF. CDR3 bases: TGTGCCAGCAGCCCCTGGACAGAAGTTGGGACCTTAAGCTCTGGAAACACCATATATTTT.

About this clone itself: Other DNA sequences from this sample encode an identical CDR3 as well. This chain joins TRBV7-9 and TRBJ1-1; no clear D gene. The CDR3 covers 13 residues. CDR1 and CDR2 from the germline V gene are SEHNR and FQNEAQ (reference sequence). Trimming took 5 bases from V and 1 from J, leaving 8 bases between them. As DNA, the CDR3 is TGTGCCAGCAGCCTCACAGAGAACACTGAAGCTTTCTTT. Encoded protein: CASSLTENTEAFF.

V usage is TRBV30 and J usage is TRBJ2-7, with 15 nucleotides matching TRBD2. Looked up from germline, CDR1 is GTSNPN and CDR2 is SVGIG (reference sequence). After removal of 2 bases from V and 4 bases from J, the junction contained 3 bases not matched to a gene. The length of the CDR3 is 15 residues. The CDR3 spells CAWSRTSGGAYEQYF. The CDR3 DNA sequence: TGTGCCTGGAGTCGGACTAGCGGGGGGGCTTACGAGCAGTACTTC.

The chain employs TRBV2 and TRBJ2-7; TRBD1 might be the D (6 bases). Germline CDR1 is SNHLY and CDR2 is FYNNEI. The CDR3 loop spans 15 amino acids. V lost 5 bases, J lost 2 bases, and 16 bases lay in between. The CDR3 DNA sequence: TGTGCCAGCAGTTCGAACAGGGATTCGACCTACGAGCAGTACTTC. It specifies CASSSNRDSTYEQYF.

The chain employs TRBV18 and TRBJ2-7; D might be TRBD1 (6 bases). Trimming pared 5 bases from V and 2 bases from J, leaving 16 bases between. The germline V gene encodes CDR1 KGHSH and CDR2 LQKENI. The CDR3 has 15 amino acids. The CDR3 DNA is TGTGCCAGCTCAGCCCTACAGGGTATAACCTACGAGCAGTACTTC. The encoded protein is CASSALQGITYEQYF.

The sample holds one count of this clone. CDR3 amino acids: CASSLAVGFSGANVLTF. CDR3 nucleotides: TGTGCCAGCAGTCTAGCGGTGGGGTTCTCTGGGGCCAACGTCCTGACTTTC. The gene calls are TRBV28 and TRBJ2-6, with TRBD2 matching over 7 bases. The CDR3 runs to 17 residues. The V and J ends lost 5 bases and 0 bases, in that order; junction bases with no gene match: 7. The germline gives CDR1 MDHEN, CDR2 SYDVKM.

This chain connects TRBV6-1 to TRBJ1-5; 8 positions match TRBD1. The V gene end was trimmed by 8 bases and the J gene end by 2 bases; junction bases not matched to a gene: 8. The V gene's germline CDR1 is MNHNS and CDR2 SASEGT. CDR3 size: 15 residues. In DNA, the CDR3 is TGTGCCAGCTACTCAGGGGGCGTCGGCAATCAGCCCCAGCATTTT. The encoded protein is CASYSGGVGNQPQHF.

The rearrangement uses TRBV12-3 or TRBV12-4 and TRBJ1-6; tentative D call: TRBD1 (6 bases). V gave up 7 bases and J gave up 8 bases, with 12 bases separating them. The CDR3 extends over 13 amino acids. The CDR3 sequence is CASNLRGDSPLHF. The DNA for the CDR3 is TGTGCCAGCAACCTCAGGGGAGATTCACCCCTCCACTTT.

This chain uses TRBV2 with TRBJ1-4; no clear D. Between the trimmed V and J ends, which lost 4 bases and 6 bases, there was a span of 3 bases. Germline assignment: CDR1 SNHLY and CDR2 FYNNEI. The length of the CDR3 is 11 residues. The CDR3, as DNA: TGTGCCAGCAGTGCCTATGAAAAACTGTTTTTT. Translation: CASSAYEKLFF.